This entry features one T cell receptor (beta chain) sequence. What it binds is not known. This record comes from a study of T cell repertoires in cytomegalovirus infection. MiXCR, applied by TCRdb to the reads, yields one record per CDR3 protein. This sample has roughly 800,000 distinct CDR3 sequences, with around 29% found just once. General study results and limits: Using cumulative public TCR beta family frequency, the authors identified those who carried CMV together with the relevant HLA.

From germline, CDR1 is LNHDA and CDR2 SQIVND (reference sequence). V lost 6 bases and J 6 bases, leaving 14 bases between the germline ends. This CDR3 is 13 amino acids long. The chain has TRBV19 and TRBJ1-2; TRBD1 might be the D (6 bases). This clonotype originated in a human donor in good health (CMV status not recorded). Some clones in this sample may be carry-over from other donors' samples. The specimen was cultured CD8+ T cells from PBMCs, collected from culture after CMV antigen stimulation. The CDR3 spells CASRPTGLDGYTF. For the CDR3, the DNA is TGTGCCAGTAGACCTACAGGGCTAGATGGCTACACCTTC. Complete variable domain (other parts from reference TRBV19 and TRBJ1-2): DGGITQSPKYLFRKEGQNVTLSCEQNLNHDAMYWYRQDPGQGLRLIYYSQIVNDFQKGDIAEGYSVSREKKESFPLTVTSAQKNPTAFYLCASRPTGLDGYTFGSGTRLTVV.